This entry features one T cell receptor (beta chain) sequence. Its antigen is still unknown. The data stem from a study of T-cell reconstitution after alpha-beta-depleted transplantation in children. Study results and caveats: The study reportedly traced alpha-beta T cells about two months after transplant to several hundred expanded graft clones.

Unique molecular identifiers were used to barcode this TCRbeta library. MiXCR, run by TCRdb on the PCR reads, gives a single entry per CDR3 protein. This table holds 300,000 to 350,000 distinct CDR3 sequences, under 20% found once. This CDR3 has 15 residues. V dropped 4 bases and J dropped 2 bases, with 13 bases sitting between them. Source: PBMCs, mostly from graft donor cells, taken 360 days after TCRalphabeta/CD19-depleted stem cell transplant. This receptor was taken from a male patient between 2 and 10 years old who had a stem cell transplant for acute lymphoblastic leukemia, so the T cells may come from the graft donor. This chain joins TRBV12-3 or TRBV12-4 and TRBJ2-3; perhaps TRBD1 as D (6 bases). For the CDR3, the DNA is TGTGCCAGCAGTTCCGGCAGGGGCCCCACAGATACGCAGTATTTT. This gives the protein CASSSGRGPTDTQYF.